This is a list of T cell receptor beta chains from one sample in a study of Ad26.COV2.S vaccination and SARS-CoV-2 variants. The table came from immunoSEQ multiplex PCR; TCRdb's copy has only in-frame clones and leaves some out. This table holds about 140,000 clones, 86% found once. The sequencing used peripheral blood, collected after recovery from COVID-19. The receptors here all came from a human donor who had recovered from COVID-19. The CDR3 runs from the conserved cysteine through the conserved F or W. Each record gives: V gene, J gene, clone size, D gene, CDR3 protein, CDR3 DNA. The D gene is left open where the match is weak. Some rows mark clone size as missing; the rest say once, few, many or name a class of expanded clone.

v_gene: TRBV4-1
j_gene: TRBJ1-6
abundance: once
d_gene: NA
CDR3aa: CASSQDNAGWPLHF
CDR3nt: TGCGCCAGCAGCCAAGATAATGCCGGTTGGCCCCTCCACTTT

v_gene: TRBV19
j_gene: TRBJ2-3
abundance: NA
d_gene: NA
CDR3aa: CASRQEDTQYF
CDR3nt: TGTGCCAGTAGGCAAGAAGATACGCAGTATTTT

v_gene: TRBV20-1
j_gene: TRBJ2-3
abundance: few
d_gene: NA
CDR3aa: CSASPFSGASTDTQYF
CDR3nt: TGCAGTGCTAGTCCATTTAGCGGTGCTAGCACAGATACGCAGTATTTT

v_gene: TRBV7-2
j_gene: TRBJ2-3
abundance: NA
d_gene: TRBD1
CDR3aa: CASSLQGAVDTQYF
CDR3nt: TGTGCCAGCAGCTTACAGGGGGCTGTAGATACGCAGTATTTT

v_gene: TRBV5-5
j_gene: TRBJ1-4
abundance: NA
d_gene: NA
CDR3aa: CASSLGAANEKLFF
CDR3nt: TGTGCCAGCAGCTTGGGAGCTGCGAATGAAAAACTGTTTTTT

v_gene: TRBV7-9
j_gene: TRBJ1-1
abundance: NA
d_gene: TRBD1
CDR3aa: CASSLQTGVNTEAFF
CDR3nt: TGTGCCAGCAGCCTACAAACAGGGGTGAACACTGAAGCTTTCTTT

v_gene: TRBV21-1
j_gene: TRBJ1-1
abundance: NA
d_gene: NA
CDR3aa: CASSAGQENTEAFF
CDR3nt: TGTGCCAGCAGCGCGGGACAGGAGAACACTGAAGCTTTCTTT

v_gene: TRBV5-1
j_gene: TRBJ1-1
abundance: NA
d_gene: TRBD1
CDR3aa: CASSLTGTGPSLMNTEAFF
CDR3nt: TGCGCCAGCAGCTTGACCGGGACAGGGCCCAGTCTAATGAACACTGAAGCTTTCTTT

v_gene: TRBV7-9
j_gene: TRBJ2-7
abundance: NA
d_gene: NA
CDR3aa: CASSLGVRYEQYF
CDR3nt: TGTGCCAGCAGCTTAGGGGTTCGGTACGAGCAGTACTTC

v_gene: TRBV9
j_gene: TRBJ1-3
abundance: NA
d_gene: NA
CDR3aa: CASSVVPSGNTIYF
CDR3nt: TGTGCCAGCAGCGTAGTCCCCTCTGGAAACACCATATATTTT

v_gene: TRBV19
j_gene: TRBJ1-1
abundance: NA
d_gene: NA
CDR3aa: CASSILGNTEAFF
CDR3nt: TGTGCCAGTAGTATCCTCGGGAACACTGAAGCTTTCTTT

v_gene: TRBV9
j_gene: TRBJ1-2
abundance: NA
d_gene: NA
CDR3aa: CASGSTHYGYTF
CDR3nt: TGTGCCAGCGGGAGTACACACTATGGCTACACCTTC

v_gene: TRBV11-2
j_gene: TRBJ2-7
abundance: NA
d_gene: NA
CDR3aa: CASSLVGGAYEQYF
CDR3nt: TGTGCCAGCAGCTTAGTCGGGGGAGCCTACGAGCAGTACTTC

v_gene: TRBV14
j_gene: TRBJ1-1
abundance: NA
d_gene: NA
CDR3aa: CASSQDTNTEAFF
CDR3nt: TGTGCCAGCAGCCAAGACACGAACACTGAAGCTTTCTTT

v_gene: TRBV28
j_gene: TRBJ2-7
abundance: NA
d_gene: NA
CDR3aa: CASSFRTTQCCVTYEQYF
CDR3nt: TGTGCCAGCAGCTTTAGGACTACACAGTGTTGTGTGACCTACGAGCAGTACTTC

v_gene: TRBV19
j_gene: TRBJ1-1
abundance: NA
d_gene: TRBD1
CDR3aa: CASSDRGRNTEAFF
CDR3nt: TGTGCCAGTAGCGACAGGGGCCGCAACACTGAAGCTTTCTTT

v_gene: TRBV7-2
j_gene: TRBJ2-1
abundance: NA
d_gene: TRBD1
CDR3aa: CASSLTRDRGNNEQFF
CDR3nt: TGTGCCAGCAGCTTGACAAGGGACAGGGGAAATAATGAGCAGTTCTTC

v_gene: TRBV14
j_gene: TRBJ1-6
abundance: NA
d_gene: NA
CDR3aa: CASSQEGLAGVHF
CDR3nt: TGTGCCAGCAGCCAAGAGGGTTTGGCAGGGGTTCACTTT

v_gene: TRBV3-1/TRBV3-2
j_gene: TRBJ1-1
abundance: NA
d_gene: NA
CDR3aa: CASSQAAEAFF
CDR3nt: TGTGCCAGCAGCCAAGCGGCAGAAGCTTTCTTT

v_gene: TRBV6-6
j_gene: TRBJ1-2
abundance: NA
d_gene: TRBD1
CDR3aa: CASGGQGDNYGYTF
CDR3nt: TGTGCCAGCGGGGGACAGGGAGATAACTATGGCTACACCTTC

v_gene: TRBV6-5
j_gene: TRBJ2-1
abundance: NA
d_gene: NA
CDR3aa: CASGFGGNEQFF
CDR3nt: TGTGCCAGTGGATTTGGTGGCAATGAGCAGTTCTTC

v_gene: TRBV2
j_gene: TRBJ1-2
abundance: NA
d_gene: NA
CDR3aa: CASSLQSYGYTF
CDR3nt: TGTGCCAGCAGTCTACAGAGCTATGGCTACACCTTC

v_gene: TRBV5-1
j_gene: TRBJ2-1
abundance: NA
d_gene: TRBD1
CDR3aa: CASSLAWDSSYNEQFF
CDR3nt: TGCGCCAGCAGCTTGGCGTGGGACAGCTCCTACAATGAGCAGTTCTTC

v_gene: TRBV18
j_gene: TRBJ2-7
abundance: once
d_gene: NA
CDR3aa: CASSPPSLYEQYF
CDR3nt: TGTGCCAGCTCACCACCGAGCCTATACGAGCAGTACTTC

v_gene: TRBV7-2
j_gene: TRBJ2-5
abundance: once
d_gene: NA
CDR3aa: CASSPGPLALKETQYF
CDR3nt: TGTGCCAGCAGCCCCGGCCCCCTAGCACTCAAGGAGACCCAGTACTTC

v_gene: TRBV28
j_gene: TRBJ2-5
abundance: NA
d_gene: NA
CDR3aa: CASSFSREETQYF
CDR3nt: TGTGCCAGCAGTTTCTCCAGGGAAGAGACCCAGTACTTC

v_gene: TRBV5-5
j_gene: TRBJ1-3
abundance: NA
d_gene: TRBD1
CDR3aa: CASRPNPGQGAHGNTIYF
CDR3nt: TGTGCCAGCAGGCCTAACCCGGGACAGGGGGCGCACGGAAACACCATATATTTT

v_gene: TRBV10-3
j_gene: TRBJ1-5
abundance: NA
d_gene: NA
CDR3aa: CAISESELFPQPQHF
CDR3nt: TGTGCCATCAGTGAGTCCGAGCTATTCCCCCAGCCCCAGCATTTT

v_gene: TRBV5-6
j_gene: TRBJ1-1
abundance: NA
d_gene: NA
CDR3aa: CASLKKMNTEAFF
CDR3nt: TGTGCCAGCTTGAAGAAGATGAACACTGAAGCTTTCTTT

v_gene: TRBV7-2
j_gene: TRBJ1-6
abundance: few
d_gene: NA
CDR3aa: CASSILRSDNSPLHF
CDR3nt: TGTGCCAGCAGCATCCTGAGGTCCGATAATTCACCCCTCCACTTT

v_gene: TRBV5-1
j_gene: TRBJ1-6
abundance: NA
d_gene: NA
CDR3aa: CASSPSVGSFDSPLHF
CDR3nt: TGCGCCAGCAGCCCGTCGGTCGGATCCTTTGATTCACCCCTCCACTTT

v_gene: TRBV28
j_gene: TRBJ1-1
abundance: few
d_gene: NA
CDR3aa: CASSPFGRPFHPKHTEAFF
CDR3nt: TGTGCCAGCAGCCCCTTTGGGAGACCCTTCCATCCAAAGCACACTGAAGCTTTCTTT

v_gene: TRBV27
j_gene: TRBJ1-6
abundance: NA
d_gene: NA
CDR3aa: CASSKRASLHNSPLHF
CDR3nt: TGTGCCAGCAGCAAACGGGCCAGTTTGCATAATTCACCCCTCCACTTT

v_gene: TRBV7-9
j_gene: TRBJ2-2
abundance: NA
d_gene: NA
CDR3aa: CASSLPTDLLFTGELFF
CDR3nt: TGTGCCAGCAGCTTACCGACGGACCTTCTTTTCACCGGGGAGCTGTTTTTT

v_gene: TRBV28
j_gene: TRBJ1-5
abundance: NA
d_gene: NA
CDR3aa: CASSLTQRQEHF
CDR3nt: TGTGCCAGCAGTTTAACGCAGCGACAGGAACATTTT

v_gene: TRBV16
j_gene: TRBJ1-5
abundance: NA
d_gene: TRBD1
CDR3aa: CASSQTGGQPQHF
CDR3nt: TGTGCCAGCAGCCAAACAGGGGGCCAGCCCCAGCATTTT

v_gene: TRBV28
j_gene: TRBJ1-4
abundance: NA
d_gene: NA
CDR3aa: CASSPPAGMDEKLFF
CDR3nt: TGTGCCAGCAGCCCGCCGGCAGGGATGGACGAAAAACTGTTTTTT

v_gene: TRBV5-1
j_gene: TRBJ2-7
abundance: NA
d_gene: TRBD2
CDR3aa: CASSIGTSRASYEQYF
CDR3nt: TGCGCCAGCAGCATCGGGACTAGCCGAGCCTCCTACGAGCAGTACTTC

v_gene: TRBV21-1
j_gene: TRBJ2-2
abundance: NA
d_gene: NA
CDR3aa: CAMISSGGPNTGELFF
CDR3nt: TGTGCCATGATATCTAGCGGGGGCCCGAACACCGGGGAGCTGTTTTTT

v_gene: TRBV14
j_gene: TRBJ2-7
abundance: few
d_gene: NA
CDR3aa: CASSGGPEQYF
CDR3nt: TGTGCCAGCAGCGGTGGGCCCGAGCAGTACTTC

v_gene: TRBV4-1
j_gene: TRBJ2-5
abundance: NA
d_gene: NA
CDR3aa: CASSRVYMGETQYF
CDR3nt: TGCGCCAGCAGCCGAGTCTATATGGGGGAGACCCAGTACTTC

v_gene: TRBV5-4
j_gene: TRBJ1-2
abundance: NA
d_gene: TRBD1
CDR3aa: CASSSDRRPNYGYTF
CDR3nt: TGTGCCAGCAGCTCGGACAGGAGACCTAACTATGGCTACACCTTC

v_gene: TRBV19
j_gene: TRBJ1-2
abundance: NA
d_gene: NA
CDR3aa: CASRTPGEVYGYTF
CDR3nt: TGTGCCAGTAGAACCCCAGGGGAAGTTTATGGCTACACCTTC

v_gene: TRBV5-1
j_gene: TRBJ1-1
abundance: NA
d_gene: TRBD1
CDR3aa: CASSSVRTGGADTEAFF
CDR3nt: TGCGCCAGCAGCTCGGTACGGACAGGGGGCGCGGACACTGAAGCTTTCTTT

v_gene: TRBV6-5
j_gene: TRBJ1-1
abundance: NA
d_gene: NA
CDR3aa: CASSYRRLTEAFF
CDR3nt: TGTGCCAGCAGTTACCGACGACTGACTGAAGCTTTCTTT

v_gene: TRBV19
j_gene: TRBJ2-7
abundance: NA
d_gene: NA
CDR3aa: CASNGPGGSEQYF
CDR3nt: TGTGCCAGTAACGGACCCGGAGGAAGTGAGCAGTACTTC

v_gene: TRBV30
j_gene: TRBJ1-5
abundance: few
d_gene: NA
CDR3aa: CAWSVKQKNQPQHF
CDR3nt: TGTGCCTGGAGTGTAAAACAGAAAAATCAGCCCCAGCATTTT

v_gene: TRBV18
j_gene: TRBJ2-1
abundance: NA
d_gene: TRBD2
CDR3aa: CASSPPPSGGAGQFF
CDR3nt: TGTGCCAGCTCACCACCGCCTAGCGGGGGGGCTGGGCAGTTCTTC

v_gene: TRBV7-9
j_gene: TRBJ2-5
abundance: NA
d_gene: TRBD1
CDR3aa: CASSSPGGQETQYF
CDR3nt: TGTGCCAGCAGCTCCCCAGGGGGCCAAGAGACCCAGTACTTC

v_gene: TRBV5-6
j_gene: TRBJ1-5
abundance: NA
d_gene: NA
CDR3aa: CASSLGGLGPYQPQHF
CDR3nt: TGTGCCAGCAGCTTGGGGGGGCTGGGACCATATCAGCCCCAGCATTTT